These 15 T cell receptor beta chains originate from one sample sequenced in a study of cytomegalovirus exposure and HLA in healthy donors. Researchers ran the PCR with 60 Vbeta and 13 Jbeta primers. The protocol was immunoSEQ multiplex PCR, while the TCRdb copy is restricted to in-frame clones and leaves out a portion. The sample contains roughly 140,000 clones, roughly 83% of which appear only once. Sequenced sample: PBMCs. The receptors here all came from a human donor in good health.

In its sample, this clone was seen a few times. V and J are TRBV11-1 and TRBJ2-7; maybe TRBD1 (6 bases). The length of the CDR3 is 15 residues. Trimming left V 3 bases short and J 5 bases short, with 17 bases between. Per germline, CDR1 SGHAT and CDR2 FQDESV (reference sequence). CDR3 bases: TGTGCCAGCAGCTTTGGGGGCGAGAGGAACGACGAGCAGTACTTC. Its translation: CASSFGGERNDEQYF. The full variable domain, rest sourced from reference TRBV11-1 and TRBJ2-7, is EAEVAQSPRYKITEKSQAVAFWCDPISGHATLYWYRQILGQGPELLVQFQDESVVDDSQLPKDRFSAERLKGVDSTLKIQPAELGDSAMYLCASSFGGERNDEQYFGPGTRLTVT.

The genes are TRBV19 and TRBJ2-7; TRBD1 aligns across 11 bases. The CDR3 totals 14 residues. With V trimmed by 3 bases and J by 3 bases, 1 base remained unmatched. CDR1 and CDR2 from the germline V gene are LNHDA and SQIVND (reference sequence). In DNA form, the CDR3 reads TGTGCCAGTAGTATGGGACAGGGGGACTACGAGCAGTACTTC. This codes for CASSMGQGDYEQYF.

Remarks on this clone: One end of the junction fails to match germline, which may point to a read error. The chain uses TRBV27 and TRBJ1-2; 11 bases match TRBD1. The CDR3 is 14 amino acids. Germline CDR1 MNHEY, CDR2 SMNVEV (reference sequence). CDR3: CASRWTGGSSGYPF. The CDR3 bases are TGTGCCAGCAGATGGACAGGGGGCTCGTCTGGCTACCCCTTC.

This chain connects TRBV7-6 to TRBJ1-1; D is unclear. Trimming removed 5 bases from V and 4 bases from J, with 14 bases in between. There are 14 residues in the CDR3. Per the germline V gene, CDR1 is SGHVS and CDR2 is FNYEAQ. The CDR3 coding sequence is TGTGCCAGCAGCCACCGGCCTGGGAGCACTGAAGCTTTCTTT. Its protein product is CASSHRPGSTEAFF. The entire variable domain, with the rest obtained from reference TRBV7-6 and TRBJ1-1, is as follows: GAGVSQSPRYKVTKRGQDVALRCDPISGHVSLYWYRQALGQGPEFLTYFNYEAQQDKSGLPNDRFSAERPEGSISTLTIQRTEQRDSAMYRCASSHRPGSTEAFFGQGTRLTVV.

This chain uses TRBV18 with TRBJ1-1; TRBD1 agrees at 7 bases. V was clipped by 5 bases and J by 6 bases; unmatched bases: 15. CDR1 and CDR2 from the germline V gene are KGHSH and LQKENI. This CDR3 contains 16 residues. The CDR3 reads CASSIGASRGSAEAFF. DNA of the CDR3: TGTGCCAGCTCAATTGGGGCGAGCAGGGGGAGCGCTGAAGCTTTCTTT.

The gene calls are TRBV10-3 and TRBJ2-2; 10 bases are shared with TRBD1. In germline, CDR1 is ENHRY, CDR2 SYGVKD. The J segment lost 2 bases and the V segment lost 2 bases, leaving 5 bases of the junction unmatched. The CDR3 has 17 residues. The CDR3 spells CAISEGQGDGNTGELFF. The CDR3 nucleotides read TGTGCCATCAGTGAGGGACAGGGGGACGGCAACACCGGGGAGCTGTTTTTT.

This clone was seen a few times. The V call is TRBV19, the J call TRBJ2-7, with D maybe TRBD2 (5 bases). Germline V gene lookup returns CDR1 LNHDA and CDR2 SQIVND (reference sequence). With 1 base removed from V and 0 bases from J, the gap between germline ends came to 7 bases. The CDR3 is 14 residues long. For the CDR3, the DNA is TGTGCCAGTAGTATAGGCGGGCGCTCCTACGAGCAGTACTTC. Amino acids: CASSIGGRSYEQYF.

This clone was observed a few times. One end of the junction fails to match germline, which may point to a read error. The V call is TRBV6-5, the J call TRBJ1-2; 10 bases match TRBD1. The length of the CDR3 is 15 residues. CDR1 MNHEY and CDR2 SVGAGI come from the germline V gene. In nucleotides, the CDR3 is TGTGCCAGCAGTCCCCCGACAGGGGGCGACTATGGCTACCCCTTC. The encoded protein is CASSPPTGGDYGYPF.

The genes are TRBV5-1 and TRBJ1-1; D is ambiguous. In germline, CDR1 is SGHRS, CDR2 YFSETQ. The CDR3 is 14 residues long. Trimming cost V 3 bases and J 0 bases, with 9 bases left between them. As DNA, the CDR3 is TGCGCCAGCAGCTCCTCACAGATGAACACTGAAGCTTTCTTT. Translated, it gives CASSSSQMNTEAFF.

The chain has TRBV4-1 and TRBJ1-2, with unresolved D. V gave up 0 bases and J gave up 3 bases, with 8 bases separating them. From germline, CDR1 is MGHRA and CDR2 YSYEKL. This CDR3 comprises 14 residues. The DNA of the CDR3 is TGCGCCAGCAGCCAAGATATCGGGGACTATGGCTACACCTTC. Translated, it gives CASSQDIGDYGYTF.

This chain joins TRBV6-6 and TRBJ2-1, with 11 bases identical to TRBD2. Germline V lookup: CDR1 MNHNY, CDR2 SVGAGI (reference sequence). This CDR3 spans 16 amino acids. V trimming: 2 bases; J trimming: 9 bases; junction bases outside the gene matches: 9. The CDR3 DNA reads as TGTGCCAGCAGTTACCCTGCTAGCGGGAGGTCGGCTGAGCAGTTCTTC. Protein product: CASSYPASGRSAEQFF.

V and J are TRBV15 and TRBJ2-3, with D perhaps matching TRBD1 (6 bases). The germline CDR1 and CDR2 sequences are LNHNV and YYDKDF (reference sequence). The CDR3 has 15 residues. Trimming removed 1 base from V and 2 bases from J, with 10 bases in between. The CDR3 nucleotides are TGTGCCACCAGCAGAGGGACAGAGACCACAGATACGCAGTATTTT. Translating it yields CATSRGTETTDTQYF.

The J gene is TRBJ2-7, the V gene TRBV2, with 9 bases lining up with TRBD2. V shed 1 base and J 2 bases; nucleotides not matched to a gene: 3. CDR3 size: 15 residues. Germline V lookup: CDR1 SNHLY, CDR2 FYNNEI. CDR3 sequence: CASSEESGGTYEQYF. The CDR3 nucleotides are TGTGCCAGCAGTGAAGAGAGCGGGGGGACCTACGAGCAGTACTTC. The variable domain in full, completed from reference TRBV2 and TRBJ2-7, reads EPEVTQTPSHQVTQMGQEVILRCVPISNHLYFYWYRQILGQKVEFLVSFYNNEISEKSEIFDDQFSVERPDGSNFTLKIRSTKLEDSAMYFCASSEESGGTYEQYFGPGTRLTVT.

A single count supports this clone. The genes are TRBV28 and TRBJ2-4; 9 bases are shared with TRBD1. The CDR3 spans 15 residues. V dropped 7 bases and J dropped 4; count of bases not matched to a gene: 8. Germline V lookup: CDR1 MDHEN, CDR2 SYDVKM. The CDR3 coding sequence is TGTGCCAGCACCGTTCAGGGGACAGGGAAAAACATTCAGTACTTC. Translating it yields CASTVQGTGKNIQYF.

The V gene is TRBV29-1, the J gene TRBJ2-6; 7 nucleotides line up with TRBD1. This CDR3 comprises 16 residues. Germline values: CDR1 SQVTM, CDR2 ANQGSEA. The ends lost 6 bases at V and 4 bases at J; junction bases unmatched: 12. The CDR3 here is CSVATYRGPGANVLTF. The CDR3 DNA reads TGCAGCGTAGCGACATACAGGGGACCGGGGGCCAACGTCCTGACTTTC.